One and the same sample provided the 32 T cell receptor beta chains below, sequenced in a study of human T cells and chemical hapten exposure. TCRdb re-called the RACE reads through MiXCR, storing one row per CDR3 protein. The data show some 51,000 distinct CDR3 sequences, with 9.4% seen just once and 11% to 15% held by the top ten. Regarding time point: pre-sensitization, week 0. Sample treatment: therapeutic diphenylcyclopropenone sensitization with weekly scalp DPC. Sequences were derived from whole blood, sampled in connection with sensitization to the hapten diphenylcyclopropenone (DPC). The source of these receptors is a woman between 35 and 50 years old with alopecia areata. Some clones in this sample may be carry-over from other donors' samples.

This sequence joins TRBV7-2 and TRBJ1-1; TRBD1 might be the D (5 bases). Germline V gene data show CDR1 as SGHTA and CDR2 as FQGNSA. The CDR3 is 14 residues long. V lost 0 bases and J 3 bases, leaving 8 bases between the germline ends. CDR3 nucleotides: TGTGCCAGCAGCTTAGCTTCGGGGCACACTGAAGCTTTCTTT. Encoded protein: CASSLASGHTEAFF. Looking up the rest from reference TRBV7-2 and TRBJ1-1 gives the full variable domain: GAGVSQSPSNKVTEKGKDVELRCDPISGHTALYWYRQSLGQGLEFLIYFQGNSAPDKSGLPSDRFSAERTGGSVSTLTIQRTQQEDSAVYLCASSLASGHTEAFFGQGTRLTVV.

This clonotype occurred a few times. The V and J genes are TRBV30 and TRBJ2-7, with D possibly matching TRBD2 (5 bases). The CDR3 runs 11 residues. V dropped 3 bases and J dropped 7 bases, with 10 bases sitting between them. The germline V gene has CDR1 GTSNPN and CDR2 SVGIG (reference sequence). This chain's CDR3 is CAWRRAGEQYF. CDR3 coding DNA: TGTGCCTGGAGGCGGGCGGGTGAGCAGTACTTC.

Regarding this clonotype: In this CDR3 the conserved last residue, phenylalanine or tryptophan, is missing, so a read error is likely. The CDR3 nucleotides read TGTGCCAGCAGCCAAGGGACAGCCACCTACAATGAGCAGTTCTCC. This gives the protein CASSQGTATYNEQFS. The rearrangement uses TRBV3-1 and TRBJ2-1; tentatively, D is TRBD1 (6 bases). CDR1 is LGHDT, CDR2 YNNKEL, per germline (reference sequence). The CDR3 spans 15 residues. Trimming cost V 1 base and J 2 bases, with 9 bases left between them.

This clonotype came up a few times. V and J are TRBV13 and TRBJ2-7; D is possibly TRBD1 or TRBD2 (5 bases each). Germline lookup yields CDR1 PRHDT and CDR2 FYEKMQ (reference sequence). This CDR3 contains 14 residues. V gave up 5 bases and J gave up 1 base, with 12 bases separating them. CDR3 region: CASSPRDRSYEQYF. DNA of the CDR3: TGTGCCAGCAGCCCCCGGGACCGATCCTACGAGCAGTACTTC.

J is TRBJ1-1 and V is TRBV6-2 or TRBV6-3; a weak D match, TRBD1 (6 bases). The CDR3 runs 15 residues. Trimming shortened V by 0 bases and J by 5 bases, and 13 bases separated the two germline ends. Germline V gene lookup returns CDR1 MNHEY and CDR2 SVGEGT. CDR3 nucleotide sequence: TGTGCCAGCAGTTACTCGATGGAGGGGGGGACTGAAGCTTTCTTT. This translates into CASSYSMEGGTEAFF.

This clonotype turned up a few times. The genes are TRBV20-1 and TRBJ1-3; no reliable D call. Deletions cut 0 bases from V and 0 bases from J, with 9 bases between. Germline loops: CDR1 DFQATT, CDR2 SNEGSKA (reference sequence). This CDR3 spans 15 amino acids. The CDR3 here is CSARDTAHSGNTIYF. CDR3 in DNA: TGCAGTGCTAGAGACACGGCCCACTCTGGAAACACCATATATTTT.

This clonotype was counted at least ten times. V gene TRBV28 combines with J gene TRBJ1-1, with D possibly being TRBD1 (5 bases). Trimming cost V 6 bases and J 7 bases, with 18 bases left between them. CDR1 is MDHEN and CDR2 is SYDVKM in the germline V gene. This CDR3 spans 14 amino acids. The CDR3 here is CASRYAGTNGEAFF. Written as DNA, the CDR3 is TGTGCCAGCAGATACGCCGGGACGAACGGTGAAGCTTTCTTT.

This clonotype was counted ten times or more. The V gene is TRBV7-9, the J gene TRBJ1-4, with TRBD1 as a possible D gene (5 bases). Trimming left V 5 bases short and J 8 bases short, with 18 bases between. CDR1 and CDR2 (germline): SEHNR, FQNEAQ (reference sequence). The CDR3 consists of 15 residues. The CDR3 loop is CASSGRGSTAEKLFF. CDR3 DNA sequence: TGTGCCAGCAGCGGCCGGGGGTCCACAGCCGAAAAACTGTTTTTT.

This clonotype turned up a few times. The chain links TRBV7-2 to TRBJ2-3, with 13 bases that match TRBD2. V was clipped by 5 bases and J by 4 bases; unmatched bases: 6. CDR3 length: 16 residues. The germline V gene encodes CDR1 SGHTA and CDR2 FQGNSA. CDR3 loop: CASSASGTSGADTQYF. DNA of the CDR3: TGTGCCAGCAGCGCATCCGGGACTAGCGGGGCAGATACGCAGTATTTT. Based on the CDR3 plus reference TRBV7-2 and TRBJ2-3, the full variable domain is GAGVSQSPSNKVTEKGKDVELRCDPISGHTALYWYRQSLGQGLEFLIYFQGNSAPDKSGLPSDRFSAERTGGSVSTLTIQRTQQEDSAVYLCASSASGTSGADTQYFGPGTRLTVL.

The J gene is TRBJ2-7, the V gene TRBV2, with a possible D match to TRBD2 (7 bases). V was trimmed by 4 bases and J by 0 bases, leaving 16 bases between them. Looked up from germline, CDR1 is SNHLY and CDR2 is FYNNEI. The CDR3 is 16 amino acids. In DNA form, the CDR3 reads TGTGCCAGCAGTGTACCCCGCGGGGGCCACTCCTACGAGCAGTACTTC. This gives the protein CASSVPRGGHSYEQYF.

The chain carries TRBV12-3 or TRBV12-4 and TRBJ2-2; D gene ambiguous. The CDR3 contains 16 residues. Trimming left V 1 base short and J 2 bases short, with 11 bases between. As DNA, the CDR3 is TGTGCCAGCAGTTTAGTCCGATTTCCAAACACCGGGGAGCTGTTTTTT. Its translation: CASSLVRFPNTGELFF.

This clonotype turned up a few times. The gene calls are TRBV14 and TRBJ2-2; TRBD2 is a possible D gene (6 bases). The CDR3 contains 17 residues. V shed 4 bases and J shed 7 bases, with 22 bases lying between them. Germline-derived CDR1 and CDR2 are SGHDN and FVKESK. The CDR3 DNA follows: TGTGCCAGCAGCCCCCTAAGGCCGGGCCGAGCGGGCGGGGAGCTGTTTTTT. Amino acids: CASSPLRPGRAGGELFF. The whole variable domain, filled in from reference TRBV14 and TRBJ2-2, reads EAGVTQFPSHSVIEKGQTVTLRCDPISGHDNLYWYRRVMGKEIKFLLHFVKESKQDESGMPNNRFLAERTGGTYSTLKVQPAELEDSGVYFCASSPLRPGRAGGELFFGEGSRLTVL.

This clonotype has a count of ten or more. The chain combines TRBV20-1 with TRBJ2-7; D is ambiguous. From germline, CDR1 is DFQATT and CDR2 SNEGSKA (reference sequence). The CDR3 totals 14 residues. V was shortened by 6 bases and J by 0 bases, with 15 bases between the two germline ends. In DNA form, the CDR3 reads TGCAGTGCAAGCCTACTACAGCCCTCCTACGAGCAGTACTTC. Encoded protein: CSASLLQPSYEQYF.

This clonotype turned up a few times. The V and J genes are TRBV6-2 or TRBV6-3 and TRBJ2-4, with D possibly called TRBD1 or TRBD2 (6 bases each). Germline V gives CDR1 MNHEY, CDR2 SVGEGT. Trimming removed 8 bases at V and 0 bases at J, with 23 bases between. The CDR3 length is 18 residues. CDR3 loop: CASRIGHGGRLAKNIQYF. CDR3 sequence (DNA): TGTGCCAGCCGAATAGGGCACGGGGGCCGCCTAGCCAAAAACATTCAGTACTTC.

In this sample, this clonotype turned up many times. CDR3 in DNA: TGTGCCAGCAGCCCAGTTATGGGGGCCTACAATGAGCAGTTCTTC. Translated, it gives CASSPVMGAYNEQFF. This rearrangement joins TRBV11-1 to TRBJ2-1, with D perhaps matching TRBD1 or TRBD2 (5 bases each). The CDR3 has 15 residues. Germline V gene lookup returns CDR1 SGHAT and CDR2 FQDESV (reference sequence). Deletions cut 5 bases from V and 2 bases from J, with 13 bases between.

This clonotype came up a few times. The CDR3 DNA follows: TGTGCCAGCAGCCCGCGACTAGCGGGGACCGGGGCCAACGTCCTGACTTTC. Encoded protein: CASSPRLAGTGANVLTF. The V gene is TRBV11-2, the J gene TRBJ2-6; the match to TRBD2 covers 11 bases. CDR1 SGHAT and CDR2 FQNNGV come from the germline V gene. This CDR3 contains 17 residues. Germline trimming cut 5 bases from V and 4 bases from J; bases unmatched to any gene: 7.

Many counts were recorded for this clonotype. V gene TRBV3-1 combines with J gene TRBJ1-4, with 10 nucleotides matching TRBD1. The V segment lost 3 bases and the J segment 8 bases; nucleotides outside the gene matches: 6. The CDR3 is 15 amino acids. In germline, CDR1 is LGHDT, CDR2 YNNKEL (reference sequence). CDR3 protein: CASSQAGTGVEKLFF. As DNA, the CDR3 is TGTGCCAGCAGCCAGGCCGGGACAGGGGTCGAAAAACTGTTTTTT. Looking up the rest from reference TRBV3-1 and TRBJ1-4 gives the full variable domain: DTAVSQTPKYLVTQMGNDKSIKCEQNLGHDTMYWYKQDSKKFLKIMFSYNNKELIINETVPNRFSPKSPDKAHLNLHINSLELGDSAVYFCASSQAGTGVEKLFFGSGTQLSVL.

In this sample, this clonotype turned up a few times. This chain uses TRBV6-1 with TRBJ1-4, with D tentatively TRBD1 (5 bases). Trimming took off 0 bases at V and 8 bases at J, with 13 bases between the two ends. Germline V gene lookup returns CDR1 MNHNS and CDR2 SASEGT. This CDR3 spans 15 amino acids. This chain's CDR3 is CASSEALEGKEKLFF. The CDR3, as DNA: TGTGCCAGCAGTGAAGCGTTGGAGGGGAAAGAAAAACTGTTTTTT.

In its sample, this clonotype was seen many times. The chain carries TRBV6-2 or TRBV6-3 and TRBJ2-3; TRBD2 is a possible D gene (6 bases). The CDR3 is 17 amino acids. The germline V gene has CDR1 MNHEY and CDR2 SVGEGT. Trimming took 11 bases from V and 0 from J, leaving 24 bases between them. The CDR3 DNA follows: TGTGCCGCCCGACCGGGACTCATGGTATTGAGCACAGATACGCAGTATTTT. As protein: CAARPGLMVLSTDTQYF.

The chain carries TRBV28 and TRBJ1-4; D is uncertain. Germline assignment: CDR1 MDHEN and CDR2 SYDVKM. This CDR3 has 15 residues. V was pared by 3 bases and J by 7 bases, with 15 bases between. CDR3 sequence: CASSFTNVLSEKLFF. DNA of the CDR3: TGTGCCAGCAGTTTTACAAACGTGCTCAGTGAAAAACTGTTTTTT.

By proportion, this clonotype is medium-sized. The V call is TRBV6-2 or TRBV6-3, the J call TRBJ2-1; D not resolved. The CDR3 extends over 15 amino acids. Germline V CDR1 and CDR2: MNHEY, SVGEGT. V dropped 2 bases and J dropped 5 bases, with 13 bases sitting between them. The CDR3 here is CASSYEGLGNNEQFF. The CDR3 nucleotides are TGTGCCAGCAGTTACGAAGGATTGGGAAACAATGAGCAGTTCTTC.

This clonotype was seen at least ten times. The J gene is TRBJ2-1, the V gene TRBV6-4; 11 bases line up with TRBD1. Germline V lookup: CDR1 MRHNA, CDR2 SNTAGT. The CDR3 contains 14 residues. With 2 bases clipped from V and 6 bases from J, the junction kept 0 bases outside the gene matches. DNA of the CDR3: TGTGCCAGCAGTGACGGGACAGGGGGCAATGAGCAGTTCTTC. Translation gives CASSDGTGGNEQFF.

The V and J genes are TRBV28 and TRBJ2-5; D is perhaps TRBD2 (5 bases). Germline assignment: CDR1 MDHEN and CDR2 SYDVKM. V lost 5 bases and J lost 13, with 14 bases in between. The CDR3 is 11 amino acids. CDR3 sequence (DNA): TGTGCCAGCAGTGATACGAGGAGGCGGTACTTC. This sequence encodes CASSDTRRRYF.

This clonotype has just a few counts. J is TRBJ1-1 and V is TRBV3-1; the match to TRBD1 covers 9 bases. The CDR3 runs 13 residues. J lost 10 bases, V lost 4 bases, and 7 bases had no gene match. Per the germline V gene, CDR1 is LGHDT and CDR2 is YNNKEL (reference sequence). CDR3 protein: CASSPAGQGRAFF. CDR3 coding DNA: TGTGCCAGCAGCCCAGCCGGACAGGGGCGAGCTTTCTTT.

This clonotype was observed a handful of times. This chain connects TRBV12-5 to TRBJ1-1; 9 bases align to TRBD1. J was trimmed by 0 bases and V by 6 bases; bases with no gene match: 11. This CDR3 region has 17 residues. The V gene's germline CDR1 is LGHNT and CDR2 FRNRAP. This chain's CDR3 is CASGLSGTGTMNTEAFF. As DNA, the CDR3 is TGTGCTAGTGGCCTGTCCGGGACAGGGACCATGAACACTGAAGCTTTCTTT.

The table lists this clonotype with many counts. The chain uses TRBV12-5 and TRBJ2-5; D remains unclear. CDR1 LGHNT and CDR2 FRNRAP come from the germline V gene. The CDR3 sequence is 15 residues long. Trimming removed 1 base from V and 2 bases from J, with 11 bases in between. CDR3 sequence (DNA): TGTGCTAGTGGTTTGGGAACCGGAAGGCAAGAGACCCAGTACTTC. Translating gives CASGLGTGRQETQYF.

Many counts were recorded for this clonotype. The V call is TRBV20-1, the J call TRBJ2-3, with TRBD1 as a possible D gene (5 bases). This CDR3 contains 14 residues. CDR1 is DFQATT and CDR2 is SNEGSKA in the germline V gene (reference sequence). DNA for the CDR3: TGCAGATTGGTCCGGACATCTAGCACAGATACGCAGTATTTT. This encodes CRLVRTSSTDTQYF.

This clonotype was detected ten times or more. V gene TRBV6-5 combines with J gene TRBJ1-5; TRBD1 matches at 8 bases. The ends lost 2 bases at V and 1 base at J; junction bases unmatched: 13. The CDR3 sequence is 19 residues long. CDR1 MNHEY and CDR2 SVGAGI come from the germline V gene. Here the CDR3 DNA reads TGTGCCAGCAGTTACGCACGGACAGGGCGGCTAGGAAGCAATCAGCCCCAGCATTTT. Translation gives CASSYARTGRLGSNQPQHF.

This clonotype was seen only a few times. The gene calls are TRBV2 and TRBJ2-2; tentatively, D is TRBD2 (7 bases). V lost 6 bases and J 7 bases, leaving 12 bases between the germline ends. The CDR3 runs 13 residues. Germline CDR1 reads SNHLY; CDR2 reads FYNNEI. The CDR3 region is CASRRGQGGELFF. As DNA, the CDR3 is TGTGCCAGCAGGCGGGGGCAAGGCGGGGAGCTGTTTTTT.

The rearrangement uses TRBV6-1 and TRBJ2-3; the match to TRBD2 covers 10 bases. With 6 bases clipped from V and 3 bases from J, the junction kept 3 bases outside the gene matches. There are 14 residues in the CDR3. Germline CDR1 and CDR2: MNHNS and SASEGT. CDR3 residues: CASSPLAGTDTQYF. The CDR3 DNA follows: TGTGCCAGCAGCCCACTAGCGGGGACAGATACGCAGTATTTT.

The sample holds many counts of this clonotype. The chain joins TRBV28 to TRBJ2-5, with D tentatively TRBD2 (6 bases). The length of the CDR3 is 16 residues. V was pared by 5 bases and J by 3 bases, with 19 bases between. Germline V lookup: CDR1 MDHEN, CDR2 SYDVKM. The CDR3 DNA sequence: TGTGCCAGCAGTCTCCAATTAGCGGTGAGAGAAGAGACCCAGTACTTC. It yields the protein CASSLQLAVREETQYF.

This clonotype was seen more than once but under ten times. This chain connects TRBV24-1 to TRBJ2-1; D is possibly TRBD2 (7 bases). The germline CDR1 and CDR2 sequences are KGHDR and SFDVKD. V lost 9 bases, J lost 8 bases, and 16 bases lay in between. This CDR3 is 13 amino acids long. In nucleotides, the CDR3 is TGTGCCACCGGGAGGGGGGGTACAGATGAGCAGTTCTTC. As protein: CATGRGGTDEQFF.